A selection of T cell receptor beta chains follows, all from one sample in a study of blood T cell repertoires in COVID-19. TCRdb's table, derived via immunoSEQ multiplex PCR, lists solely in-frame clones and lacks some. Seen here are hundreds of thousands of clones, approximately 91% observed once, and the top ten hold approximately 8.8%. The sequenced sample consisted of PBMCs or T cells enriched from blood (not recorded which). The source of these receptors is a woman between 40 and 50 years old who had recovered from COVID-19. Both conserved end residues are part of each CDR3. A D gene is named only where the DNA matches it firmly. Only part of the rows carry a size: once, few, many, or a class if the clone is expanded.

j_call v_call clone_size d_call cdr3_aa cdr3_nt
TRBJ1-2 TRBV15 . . CATSAGGAGYGYTF TGTGCCACCAGCGCCGGGGGGGCAGGCTATGGCTACACCTTC
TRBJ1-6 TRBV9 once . CASSVAGGLDLHF TGTGCCAGCAGCGTAGCGGGAGGGTTGGACCTCCACTTT
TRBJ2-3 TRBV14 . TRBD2 CASSQETSRSQYF TGTGCCAGCAGCCAAGAGACTAGCCGATCGCAGTATTTT
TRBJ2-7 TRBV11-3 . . CASSPRGREASYEQYF TGTGCCAGCAGCCCAAGGGGGCGGGAGGCCTCCTACGAGCAGTACTTC
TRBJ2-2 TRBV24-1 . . CATSDLRIGSPLNTGELFF TGTGCCACCAGTGATTTGCGAATAGGGAGTCCCTTGAACACCGGGGAGCTGTTTTTT
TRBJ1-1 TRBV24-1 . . CATSDPIVGSEAFF TGTGCCACCAGTGACCCGATTGTAGGGAGTGAAGCTTTCTTT
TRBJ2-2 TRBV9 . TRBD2 CASSVAGLARERWTGELFF TGTGCCAGCAGCGTAGCCGGATTGGCGCGGGAGAGGTGGACCGGGGAGCTGTTTTTT
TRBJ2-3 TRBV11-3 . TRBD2 CASSHLGGRGTDTQYF TGTGCCAGCAGCCACCTCGGCGGGAGGGGCACAGATACGCAGTATTTT
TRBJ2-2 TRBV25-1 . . CASSVTGELFF TGTGCCAGCAGTGTAACCGGGGAGCTGTTTTTT
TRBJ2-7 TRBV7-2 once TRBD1 CASSLEWTGYGGYEQYF TGTGCCAGCAGCTTAGAGTGGACAGGGTACGGTGGATACGAGCAGTACTTC
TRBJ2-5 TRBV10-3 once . CAISQEGLGETQYF TGTGCCATCAGTCAAGAGGGCCTGGGGGAGACCCAGTACTTC
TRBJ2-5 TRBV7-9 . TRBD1 CASSTGQGARQETQYF TGTGCCAGCAGCACCGGACAGGGGGCCCGTCAAGAGACCCAGTACTTC
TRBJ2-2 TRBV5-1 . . CASSLHNANTGELFF TGCGCCAGCAGCCTCCACAACGCGAACACCGGGGAGCTGTTTTTT
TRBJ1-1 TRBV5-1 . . CASSAYFAQGNTEAFF TGCGCCAGCAGCGCCTACTTCGCCCAGGGGAACACTGAAGCTTTCTTT
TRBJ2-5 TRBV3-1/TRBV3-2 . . CASSQETQREETQYF TGTGCCAGCAGCCAAGAAACCCAGCGGGAAGAGACCCAGTACTTC
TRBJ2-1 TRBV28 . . CASRDILVIDGEQFF TGTGCCAGCAGGGATATACTAGTGATTGATGGTGAGCAGTTCTTC
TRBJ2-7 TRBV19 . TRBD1 CASNDRGQAYEQYF TGTGCCAGTAATGACAGGGGGCAAGCCTACGAGCAGTACTTC
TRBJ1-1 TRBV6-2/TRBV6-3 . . CASSYAGVTEAFF TGTGCCAGCAGTTACGCAGGGGTCACTGAAGCTTTCTTT
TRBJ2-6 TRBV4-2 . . CASSQGYSGANVLTF TGTGCCAGCAGCCAAGGTTACTCTGGGGCCAACGTCCTGACTTTC
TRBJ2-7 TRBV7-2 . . CASSLATAWGLSEQYF TGTGCCAGCAGCTTAGCCACAGCATGGGGCCTTAGCGAGCAGTACTTC
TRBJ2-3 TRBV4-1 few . CASSPEARRTDTQYF TGCGCCAGCAGCCCCGAGGCACGCCGCACAGATACGCAGTATTTT
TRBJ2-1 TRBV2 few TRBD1 CASRMGTGGIDEQFF TGTGCCAGCAGAATGGGGACAGGGGGCATAGATGAGCAGTTCTTC
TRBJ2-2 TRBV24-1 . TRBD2 CATSDPRGSGRGTGELFF TGTGCCACCAGTGACCCCCGCGGTAGCGGGAGAGGAACCGGGGAGCTGTTTTTT
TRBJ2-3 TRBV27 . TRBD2 CASSLGAGGRGDTQYF TGTGCCAGCAGTTTAGGGGCGGGAGGGCGCGGAGATACGCAGTATTTT
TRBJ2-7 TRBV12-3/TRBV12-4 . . CASSLDGGYEQYF TGTGCCAGCAGTTTGGACGGGGGCTACGAGCAGTACTTC
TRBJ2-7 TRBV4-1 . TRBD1 CASRFGTGGSYEQYF TGCGCCAGCAGGTTTGGGACAGGGGGCTCCTACGAGCAGTACTTC
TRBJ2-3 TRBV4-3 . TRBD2 CASSQEAGNTQYF TGCGCCAGCAGCCAAGAAGCGGGGAATACGCAGTATTTT
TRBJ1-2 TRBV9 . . CASSETGVYGYTF TGTGCCAGCAGCGAGACAGGCGTCTATGGCTACACCTTC
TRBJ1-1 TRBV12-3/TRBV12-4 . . CASSLVDSEAFF TGTGCCAGCAGTTTAGTGGACAGTGAAGCTTTCTTT
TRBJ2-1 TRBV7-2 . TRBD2 CASSLAHGGDYNEQFF TGTGCCAGCAGCTTAGCGCACGGGGGGGACTACAATGAGCAGTTCTTC
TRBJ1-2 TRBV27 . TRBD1 CASSSGQGGNYGYTF TGTGCCAGCAGTTCTGGACAGGGAGGTAACTATGGCTACACCTTC
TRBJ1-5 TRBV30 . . CAWSPEGRSNQPQHF TGTGCCTGGAGTCCGGAGGGAAGAAGCAATCAGCCCCAGCATTTT
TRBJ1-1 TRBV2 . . CASSERSMNTEAFF TGTGCCAGCAGTGAGAGGAGCATGAACACTGAAGCTTTCTTT
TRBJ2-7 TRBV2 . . CASSGSGYEQYF TGTGCCAGCAGTGGGTCGGGTTACGAGCAGTACTTC
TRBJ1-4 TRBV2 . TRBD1 CASRWDRDEKLFF TGTGCCAGCAGATGGGACAGGGATGAAAAACTGTTTTTT
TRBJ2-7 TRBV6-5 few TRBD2 CASGSGGADEQYF TGTGCCAGCGGGAGCGGGGGGGCGGACGAGCAGTACTTC
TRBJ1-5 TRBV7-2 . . CASSFSDQPQHF TGTGCCAGCAGCTTTTCGGATCAGCCCCAGCATTTT
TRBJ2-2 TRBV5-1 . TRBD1 CASSLAITGGGELFF TGCGCCAGCAGCTTGGCAATAACAGGGGGCGGGGAGCTGTTTTTT
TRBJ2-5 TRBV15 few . CATSRDEGTQYF TGTGCCACCAGCAGAGATGAGGGGACCCAGTACTTC
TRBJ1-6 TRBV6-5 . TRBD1 CASSYSGQGVSPLHF TGTGCCAGCAGTTACTCGGGCCAGGGGGTCTCACCCCTCCACTTT
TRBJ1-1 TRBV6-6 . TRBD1 CASSAGQGTEAFF TGTGCCAGCAGTGCGGGACAGGGGACTGAAGCTTTCTTT
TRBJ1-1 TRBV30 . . CAWNRVNTEAFF TGTGCCTGGAACAGGGTGAACACTGAAGCTTTCTTT
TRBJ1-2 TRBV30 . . CAWSGTRGDGYTF TGTGCCTGGAGTGGGACACGTGGGGATGGCTACACCTTC
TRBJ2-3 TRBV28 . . CASSQTSTTDTQYF TGTGCCAGCAGTCAAACTAGTACCACAGATACGCAGTATTTT
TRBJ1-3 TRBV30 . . CARGPGGAGNTIYF TGTGCTAGGGGTCCGGGCGGTGCTGGAAACACCATATATTTT
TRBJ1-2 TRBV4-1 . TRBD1 CASSQELRDSYYGYTF TGCGCCAGCAGCCAAGAACTCCGGGACAGTTACTATGGCTACACCTTC
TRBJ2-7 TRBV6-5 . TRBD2 CASSPGLAGNYEQYF TGTGCCAGCAGCCCGGGACTAGCGGGGAACTACGAGCAGTACTTC
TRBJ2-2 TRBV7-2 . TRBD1 CASSLVGQGNTGELFF TGTGCCAGCAGCTTAGTGGGACAGGGAAACACCGGGGAGCTGTTTTTT
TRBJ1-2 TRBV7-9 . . CASSFENEIYGYTF TGTGCCAGCAGCTTCGAAAATGAGATCTATGGCTACACCTTC
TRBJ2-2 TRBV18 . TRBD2 CASSPQRTSGSGTGELFF TGTGCCAGCTCACCACAACGGACTAGCGGGAGCGGCACCGGGGAGCTGTTTTTT
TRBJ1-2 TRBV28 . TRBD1 CASSLQGYGYTF TGTGCCAGCAGCCTACAGGGGTATGGCTACACCTTC
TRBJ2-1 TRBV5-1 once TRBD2 CASSLNRGRRDEQFF TGCGCCAGCAGCTTGAACCGCGGGAGGCGGGATGAGCAGTTCTTC
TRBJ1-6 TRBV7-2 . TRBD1 CASSLGGTGTSPLHF TGTGCCAGCAGCTTAGGCGGGACAGGGACTTCACCCCTCCACTTT
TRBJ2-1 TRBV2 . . CASSSQGNEQFF TGTGCCAGCAGTTCCCAGGGGAATGAGCAGTTCTTC
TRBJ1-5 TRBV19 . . CASSPDRWSNQPQHF TGTGCCAGTAGTCCCGACAGGTGGAGCAATCAGCCCCAGCATTTT
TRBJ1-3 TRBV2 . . CASRGDRTMGGNTIYF TGTGCCAGCAGGGGCGACAGGACAATGGGGGGAAACACCATATATTTT
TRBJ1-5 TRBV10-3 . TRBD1 CATWTGRSNQPQHF TGTGCCACCTGGACAGGGAGGAGCAATCAGCCCCAGCATTTT